The 4 T cell receptor beta chains below all came from one sample that was sequenced in a study of blood T cell repertoires in COVID-19. Libraries were prepared by immunoSEQ multiplex PCR; TCRdb keeps only in-frame clonotypes and omits some of them. The sample yields 100,000 to 150,000 clones, approximately 90% seen once. The material sequenced was peripheral blood. These receptors were obtained from a man over 45 with acute or convalescent COVID-19.

The chain links TRBV5-1 to TRBJ2-1, with D tentatively TRBD2 (5 bases). The CDR3 has 11 residues. With 5 bases removed from V and 9 bases from J, the gap between germline ends came to 9 bases. The germline V gene has CDR1 SGHRS and CDR2 YFSETQ. The CDR3 is CASRGSGEQFF. DNA of the CDR3: TGCGCCAGCAGGGGGAGCGGTGAGCAGTTCTTC. Using reference TRBV5-1 and TRBJ2-1 for the parts outside the CDR3, the full variable domain is KAGVTQTPRYLIKTRGQQVTLSCSPISGHRSVSWYQQTPGQGLQFLFEYFSETQRNKGNFPGRFSGRQFSNSRSEMNVSTLELGDSALYLCASRGSGEQFFGPGTRLTVL.

The chain couples TRBV5-1 to TRBJ2-4; a possible D gene is TRBD2 (6 bases). CDR3 length: 15 amino acids. Germline V gene lookup returns CDR1 SGHRS and CDR2 YFSETQ. V was cut by 1 base and J by 3 bases, with 11 bases left in between. This CDR3 reads CASSLSAGIKNIQYF. As DNA, the CDR3 is TGCGCCAGCAGCTTGTCTGCGGGAATCAAAAACATTCAGTACTTC.

The CDR3 region has the DNA TGCGCCAGCAGTGATCGCTCGGCGGGCTATGGCTACACCTTC. As protein: CASSDRSAGYGYTF. The chain carries TRBV10-2 and TRBJ1-2; no clear D. The germline gives CDR1 WSHSY, CDR2 SAAADI. This CDR3 has 14 amino acids. The V end lost 3 bases, the J end lost 4 bases, and 12 bases lay between the germline ends.

The genes are TRBV18 and TRBJ2-7; tentatively, D is TRBD2 (6 bases). The length of the CDR3 is 13 residues. V was trimmed by 3 bases and J by 0 bases, leaving 6 bases between them. Germline CDR1 is KGHSH and CDR2 is LQKENI. The CDR3 protein is CASSPRDSYEQYF. CDR3 sequence (DNA): TGTGCCAGCTCACCGCGGGACTCCTACGAGCAGTACTTC.